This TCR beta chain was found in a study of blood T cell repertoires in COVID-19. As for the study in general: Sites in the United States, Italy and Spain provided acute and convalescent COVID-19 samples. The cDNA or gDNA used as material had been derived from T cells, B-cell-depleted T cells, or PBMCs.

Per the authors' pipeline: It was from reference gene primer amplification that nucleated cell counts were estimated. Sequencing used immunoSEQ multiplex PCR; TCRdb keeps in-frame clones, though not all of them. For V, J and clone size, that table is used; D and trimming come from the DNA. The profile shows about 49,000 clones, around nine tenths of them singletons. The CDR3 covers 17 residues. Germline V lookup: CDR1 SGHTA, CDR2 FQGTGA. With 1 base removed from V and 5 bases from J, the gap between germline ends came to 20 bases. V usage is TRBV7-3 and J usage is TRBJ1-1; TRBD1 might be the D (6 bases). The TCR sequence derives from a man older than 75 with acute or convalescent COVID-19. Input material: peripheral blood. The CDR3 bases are TGTGCCAGCAGCTTAAAAGGATTCCAGGGGCAAAGGACTGAAGCTTTCTTT. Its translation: CASSLKGFQGQRTEAFF.